A single sample gave rise to the 22 T cell receptor beta chains below, sequenced in a study of cytomegalovirus exposure and HLA in healthy donors. Clones were read by immunoSEQ multiplex PCR, and TCRdb kept only the in-frame ones, dropping some. The data contain tens of thousands of clones, roughly 91% of them singletons. Material for sequencing was PBMCs. These receptors all come from a man aged 30 to 45 in good health and CMV-seronegative.

This chain joins TRBV11-1 and TRBJ2-7; TRBD1 matches at 8 bases. This CDR3 is 14 amino acids long. J lost 4 bases, V lost 0 bases, and 2 bases had no gene match. CDR1 and CDR2 from the germline V gene are SGHAT and FQDESV (reference sequence). CDR3 nucleotides: TGTGCCAGCAGCTTAGCGGGACAGGCATACGAGCAGTACTTC. This sequence encodes CASSLAGQAYEQYF.

The rearrangement links TRBV9 to TRBJ2-3, with D possibly TRBD2 on 5 matching bases. V was pared by 0 bases and J by 5 bases, with 7 bases between. The germline V gene has CDR1 SGDLS and CDR2 YYNGEE. This CDR3 has 13 amino acids. CDR3 bases: TGTGCCAGCAGCGTAGGGGCGGGAGATACGCAGTATTTT. As protein: CASSVGAGDTQYF.

The chain uses TRBV5-5 and TRBJ2-1; D is possibly TRBD2 (5 bases). V lost 0 bases and J lost 4, with 11 bases in between. This CDR3 contains 15 residues. CDR1 SGHKS and CDR2 YYEKEE come from the germline V gene (reference sequence). CDR3 DNA sequence: TGTGCCAGCAGCTTGGGAGGGATGGAGTACAATGAGCAGTTCTTC. Amino acids: CASSLGGMEYNEQFF.

This sequence joins TRBV28 and TRBJ2-1; D might be TRBD1 (6 bases). The CDR3 contains 12 residues. Germline-derived CDR1 and CDR2 are MDHEN and SYDVKM. V was shortened by 5 bases and J by 6 bases, with 8 bases between the two germline ends. CDR3 protein: CASSGTFNEQFF. In nucleotides, the CDR3 is TGTGCCAGCAGTGGGACATTCAATGAGCAGTTCTTC.

The V and J genes are TRBV4-2 and TRBJ2-1, with TRBD2 as a possible D gene (6 bases). Germline V gives CDR1 LGHNA, CDR2 YNFKEQ. The V and J ends lost 0 bases and 7 bases respectively, with 10 bases between them. The CDR3 is 14 amino acids. The CDR3 sequence: CASSQDSGRNEQFF. The CDR3 region has the DNA TGTGCCAGCAGCCAAGATTCTGGGAGGAATGAGCAGTTCTTC.

The V and J genes are TRBV2 and TRBJ1-1; TRBD1 might be the D (5 bases). V was cut by 5 bases and J by 3 bases, with 10 bases left in between. The CDR3 is made up of 13 amino acids. Germline assignment: CDR1 SNHLY and CDR2 FYNNEI. The CDR3 sequence: CASSPPRDTEAFF. CDR3 bases: TGTGCCAGCAGTCCCCCCAGGGACACTGAAGCTTTCTTT.

The V gene is TRBV5-1, the J gene TRBJ2-3; 11 bases line up with TRBD1. CDR1 and CDR2 (germline): SGHRS, YFSETQ. V was clipped by 4 bases and J by 2 bases; unmatched bases: 6. This CDR3 has 16 residues. CDR3 coding DNA: TGCGCCAGCAGCAGGGACAGGGGGGGGACCACAGATACGCAGTATTTT. It translates to CASSRDRGGTTDTQYF.

Here the CDR3 reads CASSLSIGDRTSFYEQYF. Here the CDR3 DNA reads TGTGCCAGCAGTTTATCTATAGGCGATCGGACTAGCTTTTACGAGCAGTACTTC. The chain joins TRBV27 to TRBJ2-7; 8 bases map to TRBD2. The V gene end was trimmed by 0 bases and the J gene end by 4 bases; junction bases not matched to a gene: 14. The CDR3 runs to 18 residues. CDR1 and CDR2 (germline): MNHEY, SMNVEV (reference sequence).

The chain recombines TRBV19 with TRBJ2-7, with 9 bases fitting TRBD1. Germline V gives CDR1 LNHDA, CDR2 SQIVND (reference sequence). The CDR3 is 15 residues long. The J segment lost 5 bases and the V segment lost 5 bases, leaving 10 bases of the junction unmatched. The CDR3 bases are TGTGCCAGTAGTCGATTGGGACAGGGTAATGACGAGCAGTACTTC. Translated, it gives CASSRLGQGNDEQYF.

The chain recombines TRBV27 with TRBJ2-7; 15 bases map to TRBD2. In germline, CDR1 is MNHEY, CDR2 SMNVEV (reference sequence). The junction had 5 bases not matched to a gene; V was cut back by 5 bases and J by 6 bases. CDR3 size: 15 residues. The DNA for the CDR3 is TGTGCCAGCAGTCCCGGACTAGCGGGGGGGCGCGAGCAGTACTTC. This sequence encodes CASSPGLAGGREQYF.

The rearrangement joins TRBV4-1 to TRBJ2-3; weak D call: TRBD2 (6 bases). CDR1 is MGHRA and CDR2 is YSYEKL in the germline V gene. The germline V and J ends were trimmed by 2 bases and 0 bases, with 15 bases remaining between them. This CDR3 spans 17 amino acids. The chain's CDR3 is CASSQPPRGTSTDTQYF. In nucleotides, the CDR3 is TGCGCCAGCAGCCAACCACCCCGGGGGACTAGCACAGATACGCAGTATTTT.

The chain combines TRBV16 with TRBJ1-4; tentative D call: TRBD1 (5 bases). CDR3 length: 16 amino acids. Germline CDR1 KGHSY, CDR2 FQNENV. Trimming pared 4 bases from V and 0 bases from J, leaving 12 bases between. This CDR3 reads CASSPGHSATNEKLFF. The DNA for the CDR3 is TGTGCCAGCAGCCCAGGACACAGCGCAACTAATGAAAAACTGTTTTTT. Full variable domain (rest looked up from reference TRBV16 and TRBJ1-4): GEEVAQTPKHLVRGEGQKAKLYCAPIKGHSYVFWYQQVLKNEFKFLISFQNENVFDETGMPKERFSAKCLPNSPCSLEIQATKLEDSAVYFCASSPGHSATNEKLFFGSGTQLSVL.

The rearrangement links TRBV27 to TRBJ1-1; possible D gene TRBD1, 5 bases. Deletions cut 6 bases from V and 4 bases from J, with 18 bases between. The germline CDR1 and CDR2 sequences are MNHEY and SMNVEV (reference sequence). The CDR3 loop spans 15 amino acids. CDR3 coding DNA: TGTGCCAGCAGGAATTACCGGGGGTTGGGCACTGAAGCTTTCTTT. This encodes CASRNYRGLGTEAFF.

The chain couples TRBV9 to TRBJ1-2; D not certain. Germline loops: CDR1 SGDLS, CDR2 YYNGEE. Trimming stripped 4 bases from V and 4 bases from J, with 17 bases between. The CDR3 length is 15 residues. For the CDR3, the DNA is TGTGCCAGCAGCCGGGAGGCTGCATGGGTCTATGGCTACACCTTC. Translation: CASSREAAWVYGYTF. The full variable domain, with the rest looked up from reference TRBV9 and TRBJ1-2, is DSGVTQTPKHLITATGQRVTLRCSPRSGDLSVYWYQQSLDQGLQFLIQYYNGEERAKGNILERFSAQQFPDLHSELNLSSLELGDSALYFCASSREAAWVYGYTFGSGTRLTVV.

This chain joins TRBV11-2 and TRBJ1-5; the D is unclear. The CDR3 is 15 residues long. Germline CDR1 SGHAT, CDR2 FQNNGV. The ends were cut back, 5 bases at V and 1 base at J, with 12 bases in the middle. CDR3 sequence: CASSQDRGSNQPQHF. CDR3 in DNA: TGTGCCAGCAGCCAAGACCGAGGAAGCAATCAGCCCCAGCATTTT.

The gene calls are TRBV2 and TRBJ1-5, with TRBD1 as a possible D gene (5 bases). The CDR3 is made up of 14 amino acids. Trimming cost V 9 bases and J 2 bases, with 14 bases left between them. The germline V gene encodes CDR1 SNHLY and CDR2 FYNNEI. CDR3 sequence: CASTWGGGNQPQHF. DNA of the CDR3: TGTGCCAGTACGTGGGGCGGTGGCAATCAGCCCCAGCATTTT.

The rearrangement uses TRBV20-1 and TRBJ2-3, with unresolved D. Germline V gene data show CDR1 as DFQATT and CDR2 as SNEGSKA (reference sequence). CDR3 length: 11 residues. Deletions cut 5 bases from V and 5 bases from J, with 8 bases between. DNA of the CDR3: TGCAGTGCTGGTTCTAAAGATACGCAGTATTTT. It codes for CSAGSKDTQYF.

This chain connects TRBV27 to TRBJ2-5; TRBD1 agrees at 7 bases. This CDR3 comprises 15 residues. CDR1 is MNHEY, CDR2 SMNVEV, per germline (reference sequence). Trimming cost V 5 bases and J 2 bases; bases outside gene matches: 8. CDR3 DNA sequence: TGTGCCAGCAGTATACGACAGGGCCTGCAAGAGACCCAGTACTTC. It encodes CASSIRQGLQETQYF.

V usage is TRBV27 and J usage is TRBJ2-1; possible D gene TRBD1, 6 bases. The V gene lost 5 bases and the J gene lost 6 bases, with 14 bases spanning the gap. From germline, CDR1 is MNHEY and CDR2 SMNVEV (reference sequence). This CDR3 has 14 amino acids. This chain's CDR3 is CASSLPGTLNEQFF. The CDR3 bases are TGTGCCAGCAGTCTACCGGGGACACTCAATGAGCAGTTCTTC.

The chain employs TRBV6-5 and TRBJ2-1, with 8 bases lining up with TRBD1. Trimming took 2 bases from V and 12 from J; bases not matched to a gene: 12. The CDR3 has 15 amino acids. The germline V gene encodes CDR1 MNHEY and CDR2 SVGAGI. CDR3 sequence reads: CASSYLLDRVTGQFF. The CDR3 bases are TGTGCCAGCAGTTACCTCCTGGACAGGGTAACGGGGCAGTTCTTC.

The J gene is TRBJ1-3, the V gene TRBV27; D is undetermined. The CDR3 is made up of 15 amino acids. V was clipped by 5 bases and J by 0 bases, with 11 bases between them. Germline V gives CDR1 MNHEY, CDR2 SMNVEV (reference sequence). The CDR3: CASSPLGDSGNTIYF. The CDR3 nucleotides are TGTGCCAGCAGTCCCCTAGGAGACTCTGGAAACACCATATATTTT.

V gene TRBV5-5 combines with J gene TRBJ2-1, with 7 bases matching TRBD2. The CDR3 length is 18 residues. After removal of 1 base from V and 3 bases from J, the junction contained 13 bases not matched to a gene. CDR1 is SGHKS, CDR2 YYEKEE, per germline (reference sequence). DNA of the CDR3: TGTGCCAGCAGCTTGTTAGGGTCTAGCGGTATGAACTACAATGAGCAGTTCTTC. It specifies CASSLLGSSGMNYNEQFF.